Each of the 8 T cell receptor beta chains below was sequenced from the same sample in a study of cytomegalovirus exposure and HLA in healthy donors. PCR amplification relied on 60 Vbeta primers (plus 13 Jbeta primers). Only in-frame clones appear in the TCRdb table, and some are missing; sequencing was by immunoSEQ multiplex PCR. The profile shows hundreds of thousands of clones, roughly 87% of them singletons. Sequencing used PBMCs. The origin of the receptors is a man aged 40-49 years in good health and CMV-seropositive.

The chain employs TRBV4-1 and TRBJ2-5; 9 bases map to TRBD2. This CDR3 region has 17 residues. Trimming at V came to 0 bases and at J to 4 bases, leaving 9 bases not matched to a gene. Germline loops: CDR1 MGHRA, CDR2 YSYEKL. The CDR3 reads CASSQDLVAGVGETQYF. The DNA of the CDR3 is TGCGCCAGCAGCCAAGATTTGGTAGCGGGAGTCGGAGAGACCCAGTACTTC.

The V and J genes are TRBV6-5 and TRBJ2-7, with 7 bases identical to TRBD1. V lost 6 bases, J lost 3 bases, and 5 bases stayed unmatched. Looked up from germline, CDR1 is MNHEY and CDR2 is SVGAGI. This CDR3 has 13 residues. CDR3 in amino acids: CASRQGPYYEQYF. The CDR3 bases are TGTGCCAGCAGACAGGGGCCTTACTACGAGCAGTACTTC.

The chain links TRBV7-9 to TRBJ2-4; 10 nucleotides align to TRBD1. J gave up 5 bases and V 5 bases, and 3 bases lay outside the gene matches. The CDR3 length is 14 residues. Germline V gene sequence: CDR1 SEHNR, CDR2 FQNEAQ (reference sequence). The CDR3 spells CASSPGQGENIQYF. In DNA, the CDR3 is TGTGCCAGCAGCCCAGGACAGGGGGAAAACATTCAGTACTTC. The variable domain in full, completed from reference TRBV7-9 and TRBJ2-4, reads DTGVSQNPRHKITKRGQNVTFRCDPISEHNRLYWYRQTLGQGPEFLTYFQNEAQLEKSRLLSDRFSAERPKGSFSTLEIQRTEQGDSAMYLCASSPGQGENIQYFGAGTRLSVL.

A single count supports this clone. The genes are TRBV6-1 and TRBJ1-2, with TRBD1 identical over 9 bases. The germline V gene has CDR1 MNHNS and CDR2 SASEGT. The CDR3 runs to 14 residues. V lost 10 bases to trimming and J lost 6 bases; unmatched junction nucleotides: 12. Here the CDR3 DNA reads TGTGCCACTACGGGACAGGGTGGCCTAAATGGCTACACCTTC. This sequence encodes CATTGQGGLNGYTF.

The chain joins TRBV11-2 to TRBJ1-1, with 8 bases that match TRBD1. V shed 5 bases and J 7 bases; nucleotides not matched to a gene: 12. CDR3 size: 15 residues. CDR1 is SGHAT and CDR2 is FQNNGV in the germline V gene. CDR3 in amino acids: CASSPSGQGDGEAFF. The CDR3 DNA sequence: TGTGCCAGCAGCCCCTCAGGACAGGGAGACGGTGAAGCTTTCTTT.

The chain recombines TRBV6-1 with TRBJ2-3; 8 bases are a match to TRBD2. Unmatched junction bases numbered 9, after V lost 3 bases and J lost 4 bases. Germline assignment: CDR1 MNHNS and CDR2 SASEGT. CDR3 size: 16 residues. The CDR3, as DNA: TGTGCCAGCAGTGAGGTAGCGGGGATGCGAGCAGATACGCAGTATTTT. It codes for CASSEVAGMRADTQYF.

This chain uses TRBV11-1 with TRBJ2-2; D possibly corresponds to TRBD1 (7 bases). The CDR3 has 14 residues. V lost 5 bases to trimming and J lost 5 bases, with 12 bases between them. CDR1 SGHAT and CDR2 FQDESV come from the germline V gene (reference sequence). The CDR3 coding sequence is TGTGCCAGCAGCCCAGGGGGGAGAACCGGGGAGCTGTTTTTT. Its translation: CASSPGGRTGELFF.

This chain uses TRBV5-6 with TRBJ1-1, with 7 bases aligning to TRBD1. J lost 6 bases, V lost 0 bases, and 5 bases had no gene match. This CDR3 region has 14 residues. Germline loops: CDR1 SGHDT, CDR2 YYEEEE. CDR3 DNA sequence: TGTGCCAGCAGCTTGGATAACAGGGGTTCTGAAGCTTTCTTT. It codes for CASSLDNRGSEAFF.